These T cell receptor beta chains were read from a single sample in a study of blood T cells in healthy people across ages. TCRdb re-called the 5' RACE reads with MiXCR, one entry per CDR3 protein. The sample has 700,000 or so distinct CDR3 sequences; roughly 43% are singletons. Sample: blood. These receptors were obtained from a man of 80 years or more in good health. The CDR3 runs from the conserved cysteine through the conserved F or W. The order of the fields is clone size, J gene, D gene, V gene, CDR3 protein, CDR3 DNA. D genes are given only for firm matches. The size entry is marked missing in some rows and otherwise reads once, few, many or a size class.

clone size: few; J gene: TRBJ1-1; D gene: .; V gene: TRBV7-6; CDR3 protein: CASSQTGTTEAFF; CDR3 DNA: TGTGCCAGCAGCCAAACAGGGACCACTGAAGCTTTCTTT
clone size: .; J gene: TRBJ2-7; D gene: TRBD2; V gene: TRBV7-2; CDR3 protein: CASSSDGDLREGREQYF; CDR3 DNA: TGTGCCAGCAGCTCAGACGGGGACTTGCGGGAGGGCCGCGAGCAGTACTTC
clone size: few; J gene: TRBJ2-1; D gene: .; V gene: TRBV12-3/TRBV12-4; CDR3 protein: CASNPFSGSSYNEQFF; CDR3 DNA: TGTGCCAGCAACCCCTTCAGCGGAAGCTCCTACAATGAGCAGTTCTTC
clone size: few; J gene: TRBJ2-7; D gene: TRBD2; V gene: TRBV3-1; CDR3 protein: CASSQDVLAGDEQYF; CDR3 DNA: TGTGCCAGCAGCCAAGATGTCCTAGCGGGAGACGAGCAGTACTTC
clone size: .; J gene: TRBJ2-7; D gene: .; V gene: TRBV30; CDR3 protein: CAWSVKYEQYF; CDR3 DNA: TGTGCCTGGAGTGTTAAATACGAGCAGTACTTC
clone size: few; J gene: TRBJ2-1; D gene: .; V gene: TRBV11-2; CDR3 protein: CASSIDPRSYNEQFF; CDR3 DNA: TGTGCCAGCAGCATCGACCCCAGGTCCTACAATGAGCAGTTCTTC
clone size: once; J gene: TRBJ1-4; D gene: TRBD1; V gene: TRBV14; CDR3 protein: CASSQNRGRNEKLFF; CDR3 DNA: TGTGCCAGCAGCCAAAACAGGGGGCGTAATGAAAAACTGTTTTTT
clone size: .; J gene: TRBJ1-2; D gene: .; V gene: TRBV10-1; CDR3 protein: CASSESYASGYTF; CDR3 DNA: TGCGCCAGCAGTGAGTCGTACGCTTCTGGCTACACCTTC
clone size: .; J gene: TRBJ2-5; D gene: .; V gene: TRBV11-3; CDR3 protein: CASSSGLRTQETQYF; CDR3 DNA: TGTGCCAGCAGCTCAGGGCTTCGGACCCAAGAGACCCAGTACTTC
clone size: few; J gene: TRBJ1-5; D gene: .; V gene: TRBV7-3; CDR3 protein: CASSLSSGENQPQHF; CDR3 DNA: TGTGCCAGCAGCTTAAGTTCGGGGGAGAATCAGCCCCAGCATTTT
clone size: .; J gene: TRBJ2-7; D gene: .; V gene: TRBV12-3/TRBV12-4; CDR3 protein: CASSLSAISYEQYF; CDR3 DNA: TGTGCCAGCAGTTTATCGGCCATCTCCTACGAGCAGTACTTC
clone size: few; J gene: TRBJ2-7; D gene: .; V gene: TRBV5-5; CDR3 protein: CASSLGWSAYEQYF; CDR3 DNA: TGTGCCAGCAGCTTAGGCTGGTCAGCGTACGAGCAGTACTTC